Given below is one T cell receptor beta chain in context. Its target is not known. Generated by immunoSEQ multiplex PCR, the TCRdb table keeps only in-frame clones and is missing some. The profile shows 2,100,000 or so clones, around 95% of them singletons. This CDR3 has 15 amino acids. Germline lookup yields CDR1 LNHDA and CDR2 SQIVND (reference sequence). Unmatched junction bases numbered 9, after V lost 4 bases and J lost 4 bases. The data were taken from a study of shared clonotypes between healthy human individuals. Each sample came from a Caucasian adult donor living in Nashville, Tennessee. Study results and limitations: What rarefaction showed was incomplete sorted-subset sequencing despite large depth. Shared clonotypes across all four donors exceeded non-shared ones in generation probability.

This clonotype was sampled from a man aged 18 to 30 in good health. The chain employs TRBV19 and TRBJ1-1; 7 bases fit TRBD1. Sequenced material: naive CD4+ T cells sorted from blood. The sample's subset: CD45RA+ positively selected. The CDR3 nucleotides read TGTGCCAGTAGTAACCCAGGGGGAGGAAGCACTGAAGCTTTCTTT. Translating gives CASSNPGGGSTEAFF.